Given below is one T cell receptor beta chain in context. Survey-level immunoSEQ sequencing profiled the TCR beta repertoire. Using immunoSEQ multiplex PCR, the repertoire was profiled, and TCRdb retains in-frame clones only, with some absent. The sample records about 68,000 clones, around 93% being singletons. The CDR3 is 15 residues long. The germline CDR1 and CDR2 sequences are SEHNR and FQNEAQ (reference sequence). V was clipped by 3 bases and J by 8 bases, with 17 bases between them. The chain is built from TRBV7-9 and TRBJ1-3; TRBD1 might be the D (6 bases). The sequenced sample was PBMCs. This receptor was taken from a man aged 35 to 55 with rheumatoid arthritis. The CDR3 bases are TGTGCCAGCAGCTTTTTAGGACAGCCTCGAGACACCATATATTTT. It translates to CASSFLGQPRDTIYF.